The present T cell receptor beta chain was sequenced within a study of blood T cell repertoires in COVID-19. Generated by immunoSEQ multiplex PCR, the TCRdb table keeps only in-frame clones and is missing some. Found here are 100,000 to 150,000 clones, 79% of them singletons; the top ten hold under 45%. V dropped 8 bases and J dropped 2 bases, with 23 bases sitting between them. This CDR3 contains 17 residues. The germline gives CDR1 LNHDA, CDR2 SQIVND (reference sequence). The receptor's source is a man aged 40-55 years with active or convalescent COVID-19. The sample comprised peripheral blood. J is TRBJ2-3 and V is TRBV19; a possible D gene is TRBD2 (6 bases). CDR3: CASRGAEQSFLTDTQYF. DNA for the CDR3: TGTGCCAGTCGCGGGGCGGAACAATCCTTCCTCACAGATACGCAGTATTTT. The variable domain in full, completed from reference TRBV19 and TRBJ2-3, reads DGGITQSPKYLFRKEGQNVTLSCEQNLNHDAMYWYRQDPGQGLRLIYYSQIVNDFQKGDIAEGYSVSREKKESFPLTVTSAQKNPTAFYLCASRGAEQSFLTDTQYFGPGTRLTVL.